This TCR beta chain derives from a study of monozygotic twins with inflammatory bowel disease. The CDR3 has 14 amino acids. CDR1 and CDR2 from the germline V gene are GTSNPN and SVGIG (reference sequence). The study, taken as a whole, reports: Healthy co-twins, by inverse Simpson, had higher TCRbeta diversity than their siblings with IBD. Repertoire similarity did not separate concordant from discordant twins, possibly from limited power.

A 6-nucleotide sample barcode was carried by the UMIs, which template switching added. TCRdb re-called the 5' RACE reads, yielding one record per CDR3 amino acid sequence without DNA. This sample's clone table lists more than 350,000 distinct CDR3 sequences. A note on this clonotype: Its specificity is unknown.

This rearrangement joins TRBV30 to TRBJ2-3; the TCRdb D gene call, TRBD2, has no DNA to confirm it. The clonotype was recovered from a human donor with ulcerative colitis or Crohn's disease, or a healthy co-twin of an affected twin (not recorded which). Specimen: blood. The CDR3 sequence is CAWSVGGRGDTQYF.